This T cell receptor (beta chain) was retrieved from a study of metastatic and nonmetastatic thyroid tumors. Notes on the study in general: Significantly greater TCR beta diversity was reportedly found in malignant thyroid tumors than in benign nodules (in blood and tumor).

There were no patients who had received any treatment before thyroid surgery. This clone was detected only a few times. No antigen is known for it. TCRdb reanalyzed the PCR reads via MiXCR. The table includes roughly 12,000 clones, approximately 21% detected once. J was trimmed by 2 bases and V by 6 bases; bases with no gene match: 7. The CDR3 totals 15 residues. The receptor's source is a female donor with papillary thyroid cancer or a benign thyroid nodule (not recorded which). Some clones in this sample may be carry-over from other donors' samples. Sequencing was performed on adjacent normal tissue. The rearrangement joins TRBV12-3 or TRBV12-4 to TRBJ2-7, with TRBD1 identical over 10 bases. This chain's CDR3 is CASSGSGTGAYEQYF. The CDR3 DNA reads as TGTGCCAGCAGCGGATCCGGGACAGGGGCCTACGAGCAGTACTTC.